This entry concerns a single T cell receptor beta chain. What antigen it recognizes has not been identified. No much larger clone is present one base from it, and per-base qualities are unavailable. The data stem from a study of identical twins (dated by TCRdb to the mid-2010s). In the study overall: TCR alpha and beta repertoires from monozygotic twins, unrelated adults of various ages and cord blood were deep-sequenced to test whether fetal clonotypes persist. To rule out contamination, the twin experiments were replicated at different times with different library preparation protocols.

Only healthy Caucasian donors were included. The library was built by means of 5' RACE. The sequencing machine was an Illumina HiSeq 2000. Template switching added a universal primer binding site, and the final cDNA carried a unique molecular identifier that allowed TCR cDNA molecules to be counted accurately. First-strand cDNA for TCR alpha and beta chains was synthesized from specific primers in the conserved constant-segment region. Each cDNA library was double barcoded, with a SMART-Mk sample barcode plus Illumina barcodes, to control for contamination. TruSeq adapter sequences, together with Illumina sample barcodes, were added in two successive PCR steps. Sequencing of the TCR alpha and beta cDNA libraries was done on the Illumina HiSeq platform using custom primers. Per the source publication's procedure: MiGEC was used to process raw reads and extract unique molecular identifiers, and MiXCR was used to find CDR3 positions. For each individual, recombination models were inferred using an EM algorithm with the repgenHMM and IGoR tools. Shared clonotypes were analyzed with the tcR package in R, and sharing was normalized by the product of cloneset sizes. To study raw recombination free of thymic and clonal selection effects, out-of-frame nonproductive sequences were analyzed. TCRdb redid the processing of the public reads, applying fastp at Q25 and MiXCR, and retained in-frame beta chains. Each record represents a unique CDR3 protein, reported with the most common genes and DNA among its rows. Here the V and J calls rest on TCRdb's processing, not on the authors' analysis. This sample gives 1,800,000 or so distinct CDR3 sequences in total; about 31% of them show up just once. Jointly, the top ten make up about 0.27% of the sample.

Beyond this particular receptor, the publication reports: The excess sharing between twins in beta out-of-frame sequences was weaker because fewer shared sequences reduced the signal-to-noise ratio. Out-of-frame TCR alpha sharing in monozygotic twins was systematically underestimated by recombination models, whereas sharing between unrelated individuals was in agreement with the recombination models. Compared with coincidental sharing between unrelated individuals, out-of-frame TCR alpha sequences shared between twins had an excess of sequences with low generation probability. Invariant T cells such as MAIT and iNKT could partly confound zero-insertion analyses, though diverse VJ usage argued against this for most clonotypes. Because the same donors could not be followed over many years, the conclusions depended on cross-sectional statistical analysis. Abundant cord blood beta clonotypes had fewer insertions, young adult naive repertoires showed a similar but weaker trend, and memory repertoires showed no such trend.

The material sequenced was cord blood. This sequence was found in a newborn girl in good health.

The nucleotide sequence reads as follows: TGTGCCAGCAGCCAAGTTAGGACAGACACCGGGGAGCTGTTTTTT. The translation is CASSQVRTDTGELFF. The chain is encoded by TRBV14 joined to TRBJ2-2, and possibly TRBD1, on 6 matching bases. CDR1 SGHDN and CDR2 FVKESK were looked up in the germline V gene. Including the terminal cysteine and phenylalanine, the CDR3 comprises 15 residues. Just the 45-base CDR3 DNA is kept, in frame starting at base 1. Trimming at the junction amounts to 1 base on V and 3 bases on J, and the germline ends lie 9 bases apart.